The 9 T cell receptor beta chains below were found in one sample sequenced in a study of cytomegalovirus exposure and HLA in healthy donors. The PCR employed 60 Vbeta primers together with 13 Jbeta primers. This table comes from immunoSEQ multiplex PCR, and its TCRdb copy is limited to in-frame clones, with some not included. The top ten clones hold less than 3% of a sample with roughly 150,000 clones, 65% to 85% of them seen once. The sequencing input was PBMCs. These receptors originate from a male donor in good health and CMV-seronegative.

This clone was seen just once. The chain recombines TRBV7-2 with TRBJ2-2; a weak D match, TRBD2 (5 bases). The V gene lost 5 bases and the J gene lost 6 bases, with 16 bases spanning the gap. CDR3 length: 15 amino acids. Germline V CDR1 and CDR2: SGHTA, FQGNSA. The CDR3 loop reads CASSPQTTKAGELFF. CDR3 in DNA: TGTGCCAGCAGCCCCCAAACGACTAAAGCCGGGGAGCTGTTTTTT.

The chain carries TRBV9 and TRBJ2-3; D gene uncertain. The ends were cut back, 5 bases at V and 0 bases at J, with 13 bases in the middle. Germline V lookup: CDR1 SGDLS, CDR2 YYNGEE. The CDR3 totals 15 residues. The DNA of the CDR3 is TGTGCCAGCAGGGCATCGTGGTCGAGCACAGATACGCAGTATTTT. Protein product: CASRASWSSTDTQYF.

This sequence joins TRBV30 and TRBJ2-5; 12 bases align to TRBD1. Germline CDR1 is GTSNPN and CDR2 is SVGIG (reference sequence). V lost 2 bases, J lost 10 bases, and 8 bases stayed unmatched. The CDR3 is made up of 14 amino acids. The CDR3 here is CAWSRDRGRGVQYF. The DNA of the CDR3 is TGTGCCTGGAGTAGGGACAGGGGGCGCGGTGTCCAGTACTTC.

Only a few counts were recorded for this clone. The chain couples TRBV7-2 to TRBJ2-1, with 7 bases identical to TRBD2. Germline V gene sequence: CDR1 SGHTA, CDR2 FQGNSA. The V and J ends lost 1 base and 0 bases, in that order; junction bases with no gene match: 9. There are 18 residues in the CDR3. CDR3 amino acids: CASSLVPPASGSYNEQFF. CDR3 DNA sequence: TGTGCCAGCAGCTTAGTCCCTCCGGCTAGCGGCTCCTACAATGAGCAGTTCTTC.

The chain combines TRBV27 with TRBJ2-3; TRBD1 agrees at 10 bases. CDR3 length: 17 amino acids. V was pared by 2 bases and J by 2 bases, with 7 bases of the junction left unmatched. The germline CDR1 and CDR2 sequences are MNHEY and SMNVEV (reference sequence). The CDR3 region is CASSLAKTGGPTDTQYF. CDR3 DNA sequence: TGTGCCAGCAGTTTAGCTAAGACAGGGGGCCCCACAGATACGCAGTATTTT.

The chain is built from TRBV7-2 and TRBJ1-5; D might be TRBD1 (6 bases). V was cut by 2 bases and J by 4 bases, with 21 bases left in between. Germline V gives CDR1 SGHTA, CDR2 FQGNSA. This CDR3 spans 18 amino acids. The CDR3 reads CASSLRSSGVRGNQPQHF. The CDR3 region has the DNA TGTGCCAGCAGCTTACGATCGTCAGGGGTTCGAGGGAATCAGCCCCAGCATTTT.

V is TRBV19 and J is TRBJ1-6; D perhaps matches TRBD1 (6 bases). The germline gives CDR1 LNHDA, CDR2 SQIVND (reference sequence). The CDR3 sequence is 16 residues long. The V gene lost 5 bases and the J gene lost 0 bases, with 11 bases spanning the gap. The DNA for the CDR3 is TGTGCCAGTAGTCCGACAGGAAGCTCCTATAATTCACCCCTCCACTTT. Protein: CASSPTGSSYNSPLHF.

V and J are TRBV10-2 and TRBJ2-1; 13 bases are a match to TRBD2. The CDR3 runs to 14 residues. Germline V gene data show CDR1 as WSHSY and CDR2 as SAAADI. The junction had 5 bases not matched to a gene; V was cut back by 4 bases and J by 11 bases. This chain's CDR3 is CASSGGLAGAQQFF. In DNA form, the CDR3 reads TGCGCCAGCAGTGGAGGACTAGCGGGGGCCCAGCAGTTCTTC.

The chain is built from TRBV25-1 and TRBJ2-7; the match to TRBD1 covers 9 bases. The V and J ends lost 4 bases and 3 bases, in that order; junction bases with no gene match: 10. Per germline, CDR1 MGHDK and CDR2 SYGVNS. The CDR3 length is 16 residues. The CDR3 protein is CASSVGRPGQGYEQYF. CDR3 sequence (DNA): TGTGCCAGCAGTGTCGGGCGTCCGGGACAGGGCTACGAGCAGTACTTC.